This is a list of T cell receptor beta chains from one sample in a study of T-cell memory formation after mild COVID-19. One entry per CDR3 protein results from TCRdb running MiXCR on the 5' RACE reads. This sample has hundreds of thousands of distinct CDR3 sequences, with roughly 18% found just once. Sequenced: PBMCs or a T cell subset sorted from them (not recorded which). The source is an adult woman who had mild COVID-19 (a few samples of this study predate the infection). Cell type and time point are not known. Each CDR3 is given with its conserved first and last residue. Each record gives: clone size, V gene, J gene, D gene, CDR3 protein, CDR3 DNA. D genes are given only for firm matches. Size is omitted from some rows. Given values are once, few, many or a class for expanded clones.

few	TRBV20-1	TRBJ2-1	.	CSARGLGYNEQFF	TGCAGTGCTAGAGGGTTGGGCTACAATGAGCAGTTCTTC
.	TRBV20-1	TRBJ2-7	TRBD2	CSAPFRPSGRWTYEQYF	TGCAGTGCCCCCTTTAGACCTAGCGGGAGGTGGACGTACGAGCAGTACTTC
.	TRBV5-6	TRBJ1-1	TRBD1	CASSWGTADTEAFF	TGTGCCAGCAGCTGGGGGACAGCCGACACTGAAGCTTTCTTT
few	TRBV2	TRBJ2-7	TRBD1	CASRRTGGAYEQYF	TGTGCCAGCAGGAGGACAGGGGGCGCGTACGAGCAGTACTTC
.	TRBV21-1	TRBJ2-4	.	CASSSRGAKNIQYF	TGTGCCAGCAGCAGTCGGGGTGCCAAAAACATTCAGTACTTC
.	TRBV18	TRBJ1-4	.	CASSQTSENEKLFF	TGTGCCAGCTCACAGACCTCAGAGAATGAAAAACTGTTTTTT
few	TRBV6-6	TRBJ2-7	TRBD1	CASRPRQGGDEQYF	TGTGCCAGCAGGCCTAGACAGGGGGGCGACGAGCAGTACTTC
many	TRBV20-1	TRBJ2-1	.	CSARDGSNEQFF	TGCAGTGCTAGAGATGGTTCTAATGAGCAGTTCTTC
.	TRBV30	TRBJ1-3	.	CAWTEGYFSGNTIYF	TGTGCCTGGACAGAAGGGTATTTCTCTGGAAACACCATATATTTT
.	TRBV2	TRBJ2-3	TRBD1	CASSEGDRGDTQYF	TGTGCCAGCAGTGAAGGGGACAGGGGGGATACGCAGTATTTT
many	TRBV4-2	TRBJ2-1	TRBD2	CASSQEAGGSSYNEQFF	TGTGCCAGCAGCCAAGAAGCGGGAGGGAGCTCCTACAATGAGCAGTTCTTC
.	TRBV7-9	TRBJ2-5	.	CASSRQQETQYF	TGTGCCAGCAGCCGACAGCAAGAGACCCAGTACTTC
few	TRBV4-1	TRBJ2-1	.	CASSQGPLAGSDNEQFF	TGCGCCAGCAGCCAAGGACCACTGGCGGGATCCGACAATGAGCAGTTCTTC
.	TRBV18	TRBJ2-1	TRBD2	CAAGGGGHANEQFF	TGTGCCGCGGGCGGGGGAGGCCACGCTAATGAGCAGTTCTTC
few	TRBV6-5	TRBJ2-7	.	CASSYSRQDSYEQYF	TGTGCCAGCAGTTACTCAAGACAGGATAGCTACGAGCAGTACTTC
.	TRBV9	TRBJ2-7	.	CASSVGDGISEQYF	TGTGCCAGCAGCGTAGGGGACGGCATCTCCGAGCAGTACTTC
few	TRBV7-2	TRBJ1-1	.	CASSSTGFLVNTEAFF	TGTGCCAGCAGCTCAACAGGGTTCCTTGTGAACACTGAAGCTTTCTTT
few	TRBV4-2	TRBJ1-2	.	CASSQGEGVTSQGQKGYTF	TGTGCCAGCAGCCAAGGAGAAGGAGTTACATCGCAGGGGCAGAAGGGCTACACCTTC
.	TRBV7-9	TRBJ2-3	.	CASRPVRTDTQYF	TGTGCCAGCAGACCGGTCCGCACAGATACGCAGTATTTT
.	TRBV19	TRBJ1-1	TRBD1	CASRAPGGPEAFF	TGTGCCAGTAGGGCCCCAGGGGGACCTGAAGCTTTCTTT
.	TRBV20-1	TRBJ1-2	TRBD1	CSAAGTGDYGYTF	TGCAGTGCTGCCGGGACAGGGGACTATGGCTACACCTTC
few	TRBV6-5	TRBJ2-7	.	CASSYSPGFYEQYF	TGTGCCAGCAGTTACTCGCCGGGCTTCTACGAGCAGTACTTC
.	TRBV7-7	TRBJ2-5	TRBD1	CASSPGQGAEETQYF	TGTGCCAGCAGCCCTGGACAGGGGGCCGAAGAGACCCAGTACTTC
few	TRBV7-9	TRBJ1-2	.	CASSRAGSSGYTF	TGTGCCAGCAGCCGGGCAGGCTCGAGCGGCTACACCTTC
.	TRBV29-1	TRBJ1-1	.	CSGLQGGGTEAFF	TGCAGCGGACTCCAGGGAGGTGGCACTGAAGCTTTCTTT
many	TRBV5-1	TRBJ1-1	TRBD1	CASREQGQNTEAFF	TGCGCCAGCCGAGAACAGGGGCAGAACACTGAAGCTTTCTTT
few	TRBV5-1	TRBJ2-3	TRBD2	CASSLAASGGATDTQYF	TGCGCCAGCAGCTTGGCGGCTAGCGGGGGTGCCACAGATACGCAGTATTTT
few	TRBV5-5	TRBJ2-1	.	CASSSRHPNEQFF	TGTGCCAGCAGCTCTCGCCACCCCAATGAGCAGTTCTTC
few	TRBV4-3	TRBJ1-2	.	CASSQAGPYYGYTF	TGCGCCAGCAGCCAGGCAGGCCCGTACTATGGCTACACCTTC